This TCR beta chain was found in a study of siplizumab effects on memory and regulatory T cells. The CDR3 length is 11 residues. Per germline, CDR1 DFQATT and CDR2 SNEGSKA (reference sequence). V was trimmed by 1 base and J by 5 bases, leaving 4 bases between them. Assay used: immunoSEQ multiplex PCR; TCRdb lists only in-frame clones, some missing. The table shows some 70,000 clones, with around 90% occurring only once. The TCR sequence derives from a human donor in good health. The specimen sequenced was Tregs sorted from blood. J is TRBJ2-3 and V is TRBV20-1; no reliable D call. The DNA for the CDR3 is TGCAGTGCTAGAGGTCTAGATACGCAGTATTTT. Protein: CSARGLDTQYF.